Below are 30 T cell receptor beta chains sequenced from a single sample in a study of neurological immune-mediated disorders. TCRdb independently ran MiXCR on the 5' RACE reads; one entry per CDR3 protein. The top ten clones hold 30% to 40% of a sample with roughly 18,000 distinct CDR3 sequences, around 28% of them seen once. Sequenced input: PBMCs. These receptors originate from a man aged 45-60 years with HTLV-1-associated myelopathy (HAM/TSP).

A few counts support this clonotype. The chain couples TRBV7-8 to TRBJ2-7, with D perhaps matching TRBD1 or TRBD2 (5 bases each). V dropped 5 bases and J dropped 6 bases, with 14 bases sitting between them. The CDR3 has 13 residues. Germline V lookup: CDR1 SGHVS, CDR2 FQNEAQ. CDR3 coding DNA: TGTGCCAGCAGCGGGGGTGTAAGGGGCGAGCAGTACTTC. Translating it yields CASSGGVRGEQYF.

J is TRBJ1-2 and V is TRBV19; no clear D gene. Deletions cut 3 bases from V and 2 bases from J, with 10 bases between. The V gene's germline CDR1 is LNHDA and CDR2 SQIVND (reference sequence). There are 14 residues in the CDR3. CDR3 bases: TGTGCCAGTAGTATGATGGCAGCCAACTATGGCTACACCTTC. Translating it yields CASSMMAANYGYTF.

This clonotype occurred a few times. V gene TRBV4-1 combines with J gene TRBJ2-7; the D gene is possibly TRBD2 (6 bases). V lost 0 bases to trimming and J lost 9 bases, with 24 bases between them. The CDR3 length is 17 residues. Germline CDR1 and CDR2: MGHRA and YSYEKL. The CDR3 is CASSQESGPGLLRAQYF. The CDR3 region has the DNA TGCGCCAGCAGCCAAGAGAGCGGGCCGGGGCTTTTACGAGCGCAGTACTTC.

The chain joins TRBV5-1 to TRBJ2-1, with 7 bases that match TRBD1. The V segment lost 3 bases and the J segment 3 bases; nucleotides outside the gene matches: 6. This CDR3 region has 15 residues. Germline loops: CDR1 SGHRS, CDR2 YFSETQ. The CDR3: CASSSQGSYYNEQFF. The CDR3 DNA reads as TGCGCCAGCAGCTCACAGGGGAGCTACTACAATGAGCAGTTCTTC.

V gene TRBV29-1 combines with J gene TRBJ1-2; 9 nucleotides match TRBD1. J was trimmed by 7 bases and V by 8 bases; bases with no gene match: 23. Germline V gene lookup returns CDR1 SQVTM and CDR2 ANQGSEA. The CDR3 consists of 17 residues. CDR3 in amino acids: CSIGALVQGAVGGGYTF. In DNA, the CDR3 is TGCAGCATTGGAGCACTGGTACAGGGGGCCGTAGGGGGTGGCTACACCTTC.

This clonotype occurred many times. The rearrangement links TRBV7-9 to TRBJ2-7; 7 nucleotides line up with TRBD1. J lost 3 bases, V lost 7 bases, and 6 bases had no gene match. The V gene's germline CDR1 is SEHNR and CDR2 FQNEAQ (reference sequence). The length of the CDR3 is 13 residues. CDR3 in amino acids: CASIQDRNYEQYF. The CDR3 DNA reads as TGTGCCAGCATTCAGGACAGGAACTACGAGCAGTACTTC.

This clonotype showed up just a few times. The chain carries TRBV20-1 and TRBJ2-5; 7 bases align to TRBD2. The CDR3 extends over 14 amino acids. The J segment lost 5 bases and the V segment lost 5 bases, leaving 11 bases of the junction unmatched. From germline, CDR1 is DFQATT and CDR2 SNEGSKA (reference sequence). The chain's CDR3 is CSAPGGTAWETQYF. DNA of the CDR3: TGCAGTGCTCCCGGGGGGACCGCGTGGGAGACCCAGTACTTC.

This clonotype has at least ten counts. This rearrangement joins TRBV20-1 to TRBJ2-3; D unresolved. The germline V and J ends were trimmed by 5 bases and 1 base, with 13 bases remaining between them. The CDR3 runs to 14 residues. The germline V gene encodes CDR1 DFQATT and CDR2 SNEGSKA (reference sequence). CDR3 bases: TGCAGTGCTTCCAACGATTGGGGCACAGATACGCAGTATTTT. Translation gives CSASNDWGTDTQYF.

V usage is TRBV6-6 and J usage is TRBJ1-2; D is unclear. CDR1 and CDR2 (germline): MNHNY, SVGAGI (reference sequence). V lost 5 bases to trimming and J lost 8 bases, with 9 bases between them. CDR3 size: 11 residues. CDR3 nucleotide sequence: TGTGCCAGCAGTGGCGTTGGGGGCTACACCTTC. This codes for CASSGVGGYTF.

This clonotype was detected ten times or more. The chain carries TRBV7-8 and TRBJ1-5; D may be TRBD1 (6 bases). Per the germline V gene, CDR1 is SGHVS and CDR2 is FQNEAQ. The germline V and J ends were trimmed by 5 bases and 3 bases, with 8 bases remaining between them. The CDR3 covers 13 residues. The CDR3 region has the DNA TGTGCCAGCAGCGGGGGCCCCAATCAGCCCCAGCATTTT. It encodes CASSGGPNQPQHF.

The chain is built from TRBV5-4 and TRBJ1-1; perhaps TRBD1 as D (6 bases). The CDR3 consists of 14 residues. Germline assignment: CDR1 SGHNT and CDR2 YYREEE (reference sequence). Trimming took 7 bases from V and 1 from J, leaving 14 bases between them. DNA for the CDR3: TGTGCCAGCGCCAAGGGGACATGGAACACTGAAGCTTTCTTT. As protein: CASAKGTWNTEAFF. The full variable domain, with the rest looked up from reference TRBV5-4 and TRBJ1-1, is ETGVTQSPTHLIKTRGQQVTLRCSSQSGHNTVSWYQQALGQGPQFIFQYYREEENGRGNFPPRFSGLQFPNYSSELNVNALELDDSALYLCASAKGTWNTEAFFGQGTRLTVV.

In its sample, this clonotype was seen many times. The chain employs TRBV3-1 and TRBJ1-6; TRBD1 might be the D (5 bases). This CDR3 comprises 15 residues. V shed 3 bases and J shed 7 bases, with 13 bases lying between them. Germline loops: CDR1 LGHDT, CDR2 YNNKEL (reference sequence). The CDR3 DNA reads TGTGCCAGCAGCCAGGGGACCTCTGGGAATTCACCCCTCCACTTT. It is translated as CASSQGTSGNSPLHF.

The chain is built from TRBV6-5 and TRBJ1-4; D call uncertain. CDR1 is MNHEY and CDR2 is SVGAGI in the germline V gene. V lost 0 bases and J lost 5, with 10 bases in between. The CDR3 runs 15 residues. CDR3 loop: CASSYSVTSNEKLFF. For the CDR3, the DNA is TGTGCCAGCAGTTACTCGGTAACCTCGAATGAAAAACTGTTTTTT.

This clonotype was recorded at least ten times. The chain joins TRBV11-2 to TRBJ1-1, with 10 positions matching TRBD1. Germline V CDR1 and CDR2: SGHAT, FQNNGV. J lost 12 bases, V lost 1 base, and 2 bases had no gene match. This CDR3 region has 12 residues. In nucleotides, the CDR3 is TGTGCCAGCAGCTTAGGGACAGGGGGAACTTTCTTT. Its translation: CASSLGTGGTFF.

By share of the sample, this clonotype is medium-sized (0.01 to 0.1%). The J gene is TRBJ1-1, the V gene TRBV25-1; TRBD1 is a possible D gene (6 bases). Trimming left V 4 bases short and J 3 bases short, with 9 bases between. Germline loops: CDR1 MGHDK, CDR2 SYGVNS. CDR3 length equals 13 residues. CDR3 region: CASSGDTHTEAFF. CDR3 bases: TGTGCCAGCAGTGGGGACACCCACACTGAAGCTTTCTTT. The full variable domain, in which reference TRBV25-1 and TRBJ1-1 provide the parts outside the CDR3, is EADIYQTPRYLVIGTGKKITLECSQTMGHDKMYWYQQDPGMELHLIHYSYGVNSTEKGDLSSESTVSRIRTEHFPLTLESARPSHTSQYLCASSGDTHTEAFFGQGTRLTVV.

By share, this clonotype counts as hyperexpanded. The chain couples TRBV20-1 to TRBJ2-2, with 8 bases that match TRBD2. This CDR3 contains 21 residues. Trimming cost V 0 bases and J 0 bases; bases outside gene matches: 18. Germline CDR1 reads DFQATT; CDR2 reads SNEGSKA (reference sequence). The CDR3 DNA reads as TGCAGTGCTAGAGACGACGGGGGGATACAACTAGCGGAGGCGAACACCGGGGAGCTGTTTTTT. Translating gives CSARDDGGIQLAEANTGELFF.

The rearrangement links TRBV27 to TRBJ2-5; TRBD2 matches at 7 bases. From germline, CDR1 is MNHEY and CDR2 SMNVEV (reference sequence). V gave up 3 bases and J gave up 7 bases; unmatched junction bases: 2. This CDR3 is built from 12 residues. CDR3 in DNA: TGTGCCAGCAGTTTTACGGGGGGGACCCAGTACTTC. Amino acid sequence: CASSFTGGTQYF.

CDR3 protein: CASSGRLAGFLRPFF. In nucleotides, the CDR3 is TGTGCCAGCAGTGGTCGGCTAGCGGGATTCTTGCGGCCGTTCTTC. J is TRBJ2-1 and V is TRBV2, with 9 bases identical to TRBD2. Germline CDR1 is SNHLY and CDR2 is FYNNEI. V was pared by 4 bases and J by 15 bases, with 16 bases of the junction left unmatched. The CDR3 consists of 15 residues.

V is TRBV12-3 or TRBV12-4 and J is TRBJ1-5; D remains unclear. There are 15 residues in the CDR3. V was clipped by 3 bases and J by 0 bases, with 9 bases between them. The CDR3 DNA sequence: TGTGCCAGCAGTTTTTTGGGTGATAGCAATCAGCCCCAGCATTTT. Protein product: CASSFLGDSNQPQHF.

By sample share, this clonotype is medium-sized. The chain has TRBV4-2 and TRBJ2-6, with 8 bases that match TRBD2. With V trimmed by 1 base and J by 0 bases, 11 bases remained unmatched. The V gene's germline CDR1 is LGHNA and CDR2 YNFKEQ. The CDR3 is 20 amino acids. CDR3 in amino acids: CASSQVLHPRGGSGANVLTF. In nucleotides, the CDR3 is TGTGCCAGCAGCCAAGTCCTTCATCCTCGGGGGGGCTCTGGGGCCAACGTCCTGACTTTC.

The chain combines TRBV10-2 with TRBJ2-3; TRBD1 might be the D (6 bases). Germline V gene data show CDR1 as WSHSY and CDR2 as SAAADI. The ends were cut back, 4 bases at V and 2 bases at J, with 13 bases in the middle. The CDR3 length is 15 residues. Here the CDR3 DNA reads TGCGCCAGCAGTGTTGTGGGGGCCTCCACAGATACGCAGTATTTT. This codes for CASSVVGASTDTQYF.

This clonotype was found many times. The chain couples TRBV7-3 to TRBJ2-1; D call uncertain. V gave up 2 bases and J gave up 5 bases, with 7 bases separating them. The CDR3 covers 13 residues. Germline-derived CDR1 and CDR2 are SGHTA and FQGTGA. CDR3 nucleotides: TGTGCCAGCAGCTTAGATTGGGACAATGAGCAGTTCTTC. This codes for CASSLDWDNEQFF.

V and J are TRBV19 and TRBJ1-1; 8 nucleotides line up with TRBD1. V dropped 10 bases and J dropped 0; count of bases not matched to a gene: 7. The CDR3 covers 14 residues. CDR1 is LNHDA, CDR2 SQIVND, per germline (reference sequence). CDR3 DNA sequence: TGTGCCATAAGGACAGGGACCATGAACACTGAAGCTTTCTTT. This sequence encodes CAIRTGTMNTEAFF. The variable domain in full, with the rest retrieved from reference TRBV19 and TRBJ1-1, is DGGITQSPKYLFRKEGQNVTLSCEQNLNHDAMYWYRQDPGQGLRLIYYSQIVNDFQKGDIAEGYSVSREKKESFPLTVTSAQKNPTAFYLCAIRTGTMNTEAFFGQGTRLTVV.

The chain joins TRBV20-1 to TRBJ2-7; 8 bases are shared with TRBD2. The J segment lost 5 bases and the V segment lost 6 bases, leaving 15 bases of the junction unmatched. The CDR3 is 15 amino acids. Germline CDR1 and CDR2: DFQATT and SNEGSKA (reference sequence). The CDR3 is CSAEVYGGGSNEQYF. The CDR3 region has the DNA TGCAGTGCCGAGGTTTATGGCGGGGGGAGTAACGAGCAGTACTTC.

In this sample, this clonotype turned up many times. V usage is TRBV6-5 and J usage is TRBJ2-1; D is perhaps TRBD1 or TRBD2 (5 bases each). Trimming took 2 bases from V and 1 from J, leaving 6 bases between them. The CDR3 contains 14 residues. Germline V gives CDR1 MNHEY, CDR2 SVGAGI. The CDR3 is CASSYEGSYNEQFF. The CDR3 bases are TGTGCCAGCAGTTACGAGGGGTCCTACAATGAGCAGTTCTTC.

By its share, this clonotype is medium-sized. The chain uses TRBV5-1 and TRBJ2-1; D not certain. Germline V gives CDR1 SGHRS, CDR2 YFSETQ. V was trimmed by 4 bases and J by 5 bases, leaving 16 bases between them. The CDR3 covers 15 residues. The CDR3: CASSLSLRANNEQFF. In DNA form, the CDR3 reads TGCGCCAGCAGCCTTTCACTCCGGGCCAACAATGAGCAGTTCTTC.

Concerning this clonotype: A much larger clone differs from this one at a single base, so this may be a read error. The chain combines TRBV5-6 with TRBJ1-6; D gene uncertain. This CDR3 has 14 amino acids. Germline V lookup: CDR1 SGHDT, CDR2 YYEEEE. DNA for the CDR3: TGTGCCAGCGAACCTCAAGGAATTTATTCACACCTCCACTTT. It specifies CASEPQGIYSHLHF.

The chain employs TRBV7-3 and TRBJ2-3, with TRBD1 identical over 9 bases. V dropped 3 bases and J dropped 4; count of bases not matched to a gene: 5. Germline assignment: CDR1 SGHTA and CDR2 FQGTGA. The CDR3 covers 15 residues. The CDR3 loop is CASSLGQGGADTQYF. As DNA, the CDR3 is TGTGCCAGCAGCTTGGGACAGGGAGGCGCAGATACGCAGTATTTT.

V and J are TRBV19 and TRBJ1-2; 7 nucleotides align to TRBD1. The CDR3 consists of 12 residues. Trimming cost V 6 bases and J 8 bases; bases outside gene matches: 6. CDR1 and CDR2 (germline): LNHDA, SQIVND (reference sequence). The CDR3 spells CASRVTGYGYTF. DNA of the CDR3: TGTGCCAGTAGGGTGACAGGGTACGGCTACACCTTC.

CDR3 loop: CSASRGGEQPQHF. The CDR3 DNA reads TGCAGTGCTTCGCGTGGGGGCGAACAGCCCCAGCATTTT. V and J are TRBV20-1 and TRBJ1-5; tentative D call: TRBD1 (6 bases). The CDR3 extends over 13 amino acids. V lost 5 bases, J lost 7 bases, and 15 bases lay in between. The germline gives CDR1 DFQATT, CDR2 SNEGSKA (reference sequence).